This TCR beta chain stems from a study of T cell changes during pregnancy in multiple sclerosis. Germline V gene sequence: CDR1 MNHNS, CDR2 SASEGT. The CDR3 runs 13 residues. V was trimmed by 2 bases and J by 11 bases, leaving 10 bases between them. The table came from immunoSEQ multiplex PCR; TCRdb's copy has only in-frame clones and leaves some out. The profile shows 65,000 to 80,000 clones, 93% of them singletons. This receptor was identified in a female donor with multiple sclerosis, enrolled in a pregnancy study. This chain links TRBV6-1 with TRBJ1-6, with no clear D. The sample in question was peripheral blood, obtained in the second trimester of pregnancy. The CDR3 DNA is TGTGCCAGCAGTGAACAGGCAGATACACCCCTCCACTTT. The encoded protein is CASSEQADTPLHF.